One TCR beta chain is described in this entry. Source study methods: Using reference gene primer amplification, nucleated cell counts were estimated. Clones were read by immunoSEQ multiplex PCR, and TCRdb kept only the in-frame ones, dropping some. V and J calls and clone size are those listed in that table; D and trimming were worked out from the DNA. The data hold roughly 33,000 clones, with about 78% observed a single time. The data derive from a study of blood T cell repertoires in COVID-19. The V end was cut by 9 bases, the J end by 5 bases, with 13 bases between. This CDR3 is 13 amino acids long. In germline, CDR1 is SNHLY, CDR2 FYNNEI.

This clonotype originated in a woman aged 60-70 years with acute or convalescent COVID-19. The rearrangement uses TRBV2 and TRBJ2-2, with D possibly matching TRBD2 (5 bases). The sequencing sample was made of peripheral blood. The CDR3 DNA sequence: TGTGCCAGACAGTTCGAGGGAACCGGGGAGCTGTTTTTT. This codes for CARQFEGTGELFF.